The next 29 T cell receptor beta chains were all read from a single sample in a study of T cells after yellow fever vaccination. TCRdb processed the 5' RACE reads anew with MiXCR; each CDR3 protein has one entry. The data contain some 500,000 distinct CDR3 sequences, roughly 13% of them singletons. The specimen comprised PBMCs, sampled on the day of the yellow fever booster vaccination. The source is a man aged 30-40 years who received the YFV17D yellow fever vaccine.

The chain recombines TRBV7-2 with TRBJ2-3; D may be TRBD1 or TRBD2 (5 bases each). Trimming left V 5 bases short and J 2 bases short, with 11 bases between. The CDR3 covers 14 residues. Germline V gene lookup returns CDR1 SGHTA and CDR2 FQGNSA. The CDR3 sequence: CASSSWDPTDTQYF. CDR3 DNA sequence: TGTGCCAGCAGCAGTTGGGACCCCACAGATACGCAGTATTTT.

V and J are TRBV12-3 or TRBV12-4 and TRBJ2-1; maybe TRBD1 (5 bases). V lost 0 bases, J lost 5 bases, and 20 bases lay in between. The CDR3 has 18 amino acids. This CDR3 is CASSLALLQGSVNNEQFF. CDR3 sequence (DNA): TGTGCCAGCAGTTTAGCGCTCCTCCAGGGTTCGGTTAACAATGAGCAGTTCTTC.

The table lists this clonotype with a few counts. The chain employs TRBV20-1 and TRBJ1-5, with a weak D call TRBD1 (5 bases). V was cut by 1 base and J by 1 base, with 11 bases left in between. CDR3 length equals 15 residues. Germline loops: CDR1 DFQATT, CDR2 SNEGSKA (reference sequence). The CDR3 here is CSARVGARSNQPQHF. The CDR3 nucleotides read TGCAGTGCTAGAGTTGGGGCACGAAGCAATCAGCCCCAGCATTTT.

This clonotype was counted a few times. This chain connects TRBV5-6 to TRBJ2-7; TRBD2 matches at 8 bases. The V gene's germline CDR1 is SGHDT and CDR2 YYEEEE. The CDR3 runs 15 residues. The V gene end was trimmed by 3 bases and the J gene end by 7 bases; junction bases not matched to a gene: 12. Written as DNA, the CDR3 is TGTGCCAGCAGCTCCACCGGGACTAGAGTTGTAGAGCAGTACTTC. This sequence encodes CASSSTGTRVVEQYF.

This clonotype was counted only a few times. The rearrangement uses TRBV10-2 and TRBJ2-4, with D possibly matching TRBD1 (6 bases). From germline, CDR1 is WSHSY and CDR2 SAAADI. CDR3 size: 16 residues. V shed 8 bases and J shed 4 bases, with 21 bases lying between them. The CDR3 nucleotides are TGCGCCAGCCAGACGGGGCAGGGGAAGGCAAAAAACATTCAGTACTTC. Amino acid sequence: CASQTGQGKAKNIQYF.

This clonotype was detected many times. The chain recombines TRBV5-6 with TRBJ2-1; 12 bases line up with TRBD2. The V and J ends lost 2 bases and 3 bases, in that order; junction bases with no gene match: 9. Per the germline V gene, CDR1 is SGHDT and CDR2 is YYEEEE. The CDR3 is 18 amino acids. The CDR3 reads CASSLTKTSGRYYNEQFF. The CDR3, as DNA: TGTGCCAGCAGCTTAACGAAGACTAGCGGGAGATACTACAATGAGCAGTTCTTC.

The V call is TRBV4-1, the J call TRBJ2-2; TRBD2 matches at 10 bases. The V gene's germline CDR1 is MGHRA and CDR2 YSYEKL. V shed 4 bases and J 0 bases; nucleotides not matched to a gene: 11. The CDR3 totals 19 residues. CDR3 sequence reads: CASSPRRSSGRANTGELFF. The CDR3 DNA reads TGCGCCAGCAGCCCCAGAAGATCTAGCGGGAGAGCGAACACCGGGGAGCTGTTTTTT.

This clonotype has more than one count but fewer than ten. The V and J genes are TRBV7-3 and TRBJ2-2; 8 nucleotides match TRBD2. CDR3 length equals 15 residues. V shed 4 bases, J shed 9 bases, and the junction held 10 bases outside the gene matches. In germline, CDR1 is SGHTA, CDR2 FQGTGA. The CDR3 DNA reads TGTGCCAGCAGCTCTCCGGGACTAGACGAACGGGAGCTGTTTTTT. It encodes CASSSPGLDERELFF.

This clonotype was observed at least ten times. The chain has TRBV6-2 or TRBV6-3 and TRBJ2-1; D is ambiguous. This CDR3 region has 15 residues. The V and J ends lost 2 bases and 2 bases respectively, with 10 bases between them. CDR1 and CDR2 from the germline V gene are MNHEY and SVGEGT. The CDR3 here is CASSYNGSPYNEQFF. The CDR3 DNA reads as TGTGCCAGCAGTTACAACGGGTCCCCCTACAATGAGCAGTTCTTC.

This chain joins TRBV27 and TRBJ2-6; 9 nucleotides align to TRBD1. The CDR3 contains 15 residues. Germline V gene lookup returns CDR1 MNHEY and CDR2 SMNVEV (reference sequence). V lost 7 bases and J lost 2; bases outside the gene matches: 3. The DNA for the CDR3 is TGTGCCAGCAAACAGGGGGCGGCTGGGGCCAACGTCCTGACTTTC. Translation: CASKQGAAGANVLTF.

The sample holds a few counts of this clonotype. The chain has TRBV20-1 and TRBJ1-3, with D perhaps matching TRBD1 (5 bases). The CDR3 spans 14 residues. Germline CDR1 DFQATT, CDR2 SNEGSKA (reference sequence). V lost 6 bases and J 1 base, leaving 13 bases between the germline ends. The CDR3 protein is CSAPIGGSGNTIYF. The CDR3 region has the DNA TGCAGTGCGCCGATTGGGGGATCTGGAAACACCATATATTTT.

This clonotype was observed a handful of times. The rearrangement joins TRBV6-2 or TRBV6-3 to TRBJ2-2, with TRBD2 matching over 8 bases. V shed 2 bases and J 5 bases; nucleotides not matched to a gene: 7. Germline V CDR1 and CDR2: MNHEY, SVGEGT. The CDR3 extends over 16 amino acids. The CDR3 DNA sequence: TGTGCCAGCAGTTACGGCGGGGGGCGGAAAACCGGGGAGCTGTTTTTT. Its translation: CASSYGGGRKTGELFF.

The chain has TRBV27 and TRBJ2-3, with 7 bases aligning to TRBD2. The germline gives CDR1 MNHEY, CDR2 SMNVEV (reference sequence). V was pared by 3 bases and J by 6 bases, with 15 bases of the junction left unmatched. CDR3 length equals 17 residues. The CDR3 DNA reads TGTGCCAGCAGTTTTCGGCTAGCGGACTCGGTTCGGGATACGCAGTATTTT. Translation gives CASSFRLADSVRDTQYF.

There are many counts of this clonotype. The chain carries TRBV5-1 and TRBJ2-1; 11 bases fit TRBD2. V lost 5 bases, J lost 4 bases, and 5 bases stayed unmatched. CDR1 SGHRS and CDR2 YFSETQ come from the germline V gene. The length of the CDR3 is 15 residues. CDR3 DNA: TGCGCCAGCAGTCTAGCGGGAGGAGGTTACAATGAGCAGTTCTTC. Translation gives CASSLAGGGYNEQFF.

The rearrangement links TRBV10-1 to TRBJ2-3; 7 bases align to TRBD1. This CDR3 has 15 amino acids. With V trimmed by 4 bases and J by 3 bases, 7 bases remained unmatched. Looked up from germline, CDR1 is WNHNN and CDR2 is SYGVQD (reference sequence). This chain's CDR3 is CASSAITTGTDTQYF. CDR3 coding DNA: TGCGCCAGCAGTGCGATTACGACAGGGACAGATACGCAGTATTTT.

This clonotype was recorded once. V gene TRBV18 combines with J gene TRBJ2-7; perhaps TRBD2 as D (5 bases). The germline gives CDR1 KGHSH, CDR2 LQKENI. CDR3 size: 16 residues. V lost 3 bases to trimming and J lost 1 base, with 16 bases between them. The DNA for the CDR3 is TGTGCCAGCTCACCCCTGTCTAGCTCCTCATCCTACGAGCAGTACTTC. It encodes CASSPLSSSSSYEQYF.

The chain couples TRBV6-5 to TRBJ2-7, with D uncertain. V was pared by 0 bases and J by 8 bases, with 5 bases between. Looked up from germline, CDR1 is MNHEY and CDR2 is SVGAGI. CDR3 length: 11 residues. The CDR3 region is CASSYSVKQYF. DNA of the CDR3: TGTGCCAGCAGTTACTCGGTCAAGCAGTACTTC.

V gene TRBV11-1 combines with J gene TRBJ2-1; TRBD2 aligns across 10 bases. The germline CDR1 and CDR2 sequences are SGHAT and FQDESV (reference sequence). The CDR3 totals 19 residues. Losses at the gene ends were 3 bases for V and 8 bases for J; bases not matched to a gene: 19. The CDR3 region is CASSFPSGGGPPGFYEQFF. As DNA, the CDR3 is TGTGCCAGCAGCTTTCCCAGCGGGGGGGGGCCCCCGGGGTTCTATGAGCAGTTCTTC.

The V gene is TRBV29-1, the J gene TRBJ2-2; a weak D match, TRBD1 (6 bases). CDR1 and CDR2 (germline): SQVTM, ANQGSEA. The CDR3 runs to 15 residues. Trimming left V 6 bases short and J 3 bases short, with 17 bases between. The CDR3 loop is CSVSWDTWDTGELFF. Here the CDR3 DNA reads TGCAGCGTCTCGTGGGACACCTGGGACACCGGGGAGCTGTTTTTT.

This chain uses TRBV5-6 with TRBJ2-7, with 7 nucleotides matching TRBD2. The CDR3 extends over 11 amino acids. J lost 6 bases, V lost 7 bases, and 4 bases had no gene match. CDR1 and CDR2 from the germline V gene are SGHDT and YYEEEE. CDR3 DNA sequence: TGTGCCAGCGGGGGGGGTGGCGAGCAGTACTTC. Amino acids: CASGGGGEQYF.

Many counts were recorded for this clonotype. The J gene is TRBJ2-1, the V gene TRBV27, with D possibly matching TRBD2 (6 bases). The V end lost 6 bases, the J end lost 6 bases, and 18 bases lay between the germline ends. The CDR3 extends over 15 amino acids. Per the germline V gene, CDR1 is MNHEY and CDR2 is SMNVEV (reference sequence). CDR3 residues: CASRLARNTFNEQFF. The CDR3 region has the DNA TGTGCCAGCAGACTAGCTAGGAACACCTTCAATGAGCAGTTCTTC.

The chain uses TRBV7-2 and TRBJ2-5, with D tentatively TRBD1 or TRBD2 (5 bases each). The V end lost 5 bases, the J end lost 5 bases, and 18 bases lay between the germline ends. Per the germline V gene, CDR1 is SGHTA and CDR2 is FQGNSA. The CDR3 has 15 residues. The CDR3 is CASSNEPGRQETQYF. CDR3 nucleotides: TGTGCCAGCAGCAACGAACCGGGGCGACAGGAGACCCAGTACTTC.

The chain carries TRBV20-1 and TRBJ1-5; the D is unclear. CDR1 is DFQATT and CDR2 is SNEGSKA in the germline V gene (reference sequence). Trimming pared 3 bases from V and 7 bases from J, leaving 10 bases between. CDR3 length: 12 residues. The CDR3, as DNA: TGCAGTGCTAGGTACGGGGAGCAGCCCCAGCATTTT. This codes for CSARYGEQPQHF.

The rearrangement links TRBV7-8 to TRBJ2-1; 9 positions match TRBD2. After removal of 5 bases from V and 4 bases from J, the junction contained 9 bases not matched to a gene. The germline gives CDR1 SGHVS, CDR2 FQNEAQ. The CDR3 has 16 amino acids. The CDR3 DNA follows: TGTGCCAGCAGCCCCATGGGACTAGCAGTATACAATGAGCAGTTCTTC. The encoded protein is CASSPMGLAVYNEQFF.

This clonotype turned up a few times. The chain joins TRBV5-1 to TRBJ2-7; 9 bases match TRBD1. The germline V gene has CDR1 SGHRS and CDR2 YFSETQ. The trim removed 0 bases at V and 4 bases at J, leaving 2 bases unmatched. CDR3 length: 14 residues. The CDR3: CASSLEGTGYEQYF. The CDR3 DNA follows: TGCGCCAGCAGCTTGGAAGGGACAGGGTACGAGCAGTACTTC.

The rearrangement joins TRBV25-1 to TRBJ2-5, with 7 bases identical to TRBD2. J gave up 2 bases and V 2 bases, and 2 bases lay outside the gene matches. The germline V gene has CDR1 MGHDK and CDR2 SYGVNS. This CDR3 region has 14 residues. CDR3 DNA sequence: TGTGCCAGCAGTGAACCCGGGGGGCAAGAGACCCAGTACTTC. It encodes CASSEPGGQETQYF. The whole variable domain, remainder taken from reference TRBV25-1 and TRBJ2-5, is EADIYQTPRYLVIGTGKKITLECSQTMGHDKMYWYQQDPGMELHLIHYSYGVNSTEKGDLSSESTVSRIRTEHFPLTLESARPSHTSQYLCASSEPGGQETQYFGPGTRLLVL.

V usage is TRBV12-5 and J usage is TRBJ2-2; TRBD1 might be the D (5 bases). Germline V gives CDR1 LGHNT, CDR2 FRNRAP. Deletions cut 3 bases from V and 5 bases from J, with 13 bases between. The CDR3 has 15 residues. CDR3 DNA: TGTGCTAGTGGTTTTCTGCAGGGAAGTACCGGGGAGCTGTTTTTT. Encoded protein: CASGFLQGSTGELFF. Supplemented by reference TRBV12-5 and TRBJ2-2, the full variable domain reads DARVTQTPRHKVTEMGQEVTMRCQPILGHNTVFWYRQTMMQGLELLAYFRNRAPLDDSGMPKDRFSAEMPDATLATLKIQPSEPRDSAVYFCASGFLQGSTGELFFGEGSRLTVL.

The chain links TRBV5-1 to TRBJ2-3; 9 bases are shared with TRBD1. Germline-derived CDR1 and CDR2 are SGHRS and YFSETQ. Trimming removed 6 bases from V and 2 bases from J; junction bases left unmatched: 10. This CDR3 has 16 residues. The CDR3 DNA reads TGCGCCAGCACCCGGGACAGGGTCACCTACACAGATACGCAGTATTTT. Amino acid sequence: CASTRDRVTYTDTQYF.

This clonotype was seen a handful of times. The rearrangement joins TRBV7-2 to TRBJ2-1; 9 bases agree with TRBD2. The length of the CDR3 is 15 residues. Germline V gene data show CDR1 as SGHTA and CDR2 as FQGNSA. V gave up 2 bases and J gave up 6 bases; unmatched junction bases: 5. Here the CDR3 reads CASSLLAGFSNEQFF. In DNA, the CDR3 is TGTGCCAGCAGCTTACTAGCGGGATTTAGCAATGAGCAGTTCTTC. Complete variable domain (other parts from reference TRBV7-2 and TRBJ2-1): GAGVSQSPSNKVTEKGKDVELRCDPISGHTALYWYRQSLGQGLEFLIYFQGNSAPDKSGLPSDRFSAERTGGSVSTLTIQRTQQEDSAVYLCASSLLAGFSNEQFFGPGTRLTVL.